This T cell receptor beta chain was identified in a study of T cell responses to AZD1222 COVID-19 vaccine. The study's findings and limits: Across spike, vaccine-associated CD4 TCRs were found, dominant at 160-218 and 743-854. Among those given AZD1222, only six were seropositive at baseline. Most donors were white British and more were female, and clonal diversity was possibly underestimated. Spike-specific TCR depth and breadth grew after two AZD1222 doses.

Sequencing was performed with immunoSEQ multiplex PCR; in TCRdb, only in-frame clones are kept and a portion is missing. The sample lists 85,000 to 90,000 clones; around 91% were seen once. Unmatched junction bases numbered 6, after V lost 5 bases and J lost 7 bases. The CDR3 loop spans 15 amino acids. Germline V gene data show CDR1 as SGHRS and CDR2 as YFSETQ. With respect to this clone: The target antigen is unknown.

The rearrangement joins TRBV5-1 to TRBJ1-4; 12 nucleotides match TRBD1. The specimen comprised peripheral blood, sampled on day 0 of MenACWY control vaccination. This clonotype was obtained from an adult in good health. Here the CDR3 DNA reads TGCGCCAGCAGGGGGACAGGGGGCATTGGTGAAAAACTGTTTTTT. It yields the protein CASRGTGGIGEKLFF.